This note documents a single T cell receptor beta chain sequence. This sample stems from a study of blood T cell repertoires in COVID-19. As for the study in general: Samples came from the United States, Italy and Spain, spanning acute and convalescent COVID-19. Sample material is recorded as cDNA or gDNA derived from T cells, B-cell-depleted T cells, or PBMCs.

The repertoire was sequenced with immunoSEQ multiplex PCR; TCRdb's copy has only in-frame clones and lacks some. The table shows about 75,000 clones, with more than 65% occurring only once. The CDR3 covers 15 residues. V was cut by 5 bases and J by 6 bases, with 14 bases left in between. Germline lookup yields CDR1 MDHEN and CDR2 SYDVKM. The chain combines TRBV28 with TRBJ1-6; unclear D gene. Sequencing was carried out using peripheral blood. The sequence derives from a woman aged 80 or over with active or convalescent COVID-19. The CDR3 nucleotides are TGTGCCAGCAGTGCTACGGCAGGTGGTAATTCACCCCTCCACTTT. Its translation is CASSATAGGNSPLHF.